This T cell receptor (beta chain) is from a study of T cells expressing NK-cell markers. Whole-study context: The study sequenced eight donors, seven HCMV-seropositive and one seronegative. General study results and limits: The CD3+CD56-NKG2C+ fraction of a handful of donors was also led by these clonotypes. Six of the donors carried dominant NKG2C+ clonotypes that took up roughly 1.0-7.0% of their CD8+ T cells.

With UMIs, 5'RACE template switching was used to make TCR beta cDNA. TCRdb derives one entry per CDR3 protein from the 5' RACE reads, leaving out DNA. This table lists 500,000 or so distinct CDR3 sequences. This CDR3 comprises 14 residues. The V gene's germline CDR1 is MNHEY and CDR2 SMNVEV (reference sequence). With respect to this clonotype: Its antigen is not known.

The clonotype was recovered from a man between 18 and 35 years old in good health. The sequenced sample consisted of blood T cells: a sorted CD56 or NKG2C T cell subset, CD4+ or CD8+ T cells, or bulk PBMC T cells (not recorded which). The chain is built from TRBV27 and TRBJ1-2. The CDR3 sequence: CASSLLGFGDGYTF.